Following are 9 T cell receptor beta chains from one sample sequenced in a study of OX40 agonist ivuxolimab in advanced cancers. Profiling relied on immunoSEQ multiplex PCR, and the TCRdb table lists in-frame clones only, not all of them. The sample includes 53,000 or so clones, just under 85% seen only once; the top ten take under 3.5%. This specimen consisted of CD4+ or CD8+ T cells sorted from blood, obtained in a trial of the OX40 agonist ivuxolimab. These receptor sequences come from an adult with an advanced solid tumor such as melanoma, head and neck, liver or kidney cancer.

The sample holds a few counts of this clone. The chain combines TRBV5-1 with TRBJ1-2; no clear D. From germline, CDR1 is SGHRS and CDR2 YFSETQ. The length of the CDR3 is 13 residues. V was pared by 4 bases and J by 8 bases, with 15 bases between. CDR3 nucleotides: TGCGCCAGCAGCACTGACTCAGGAGGGGGCTACACCTTC. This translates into CASSTDSGGGYTF.

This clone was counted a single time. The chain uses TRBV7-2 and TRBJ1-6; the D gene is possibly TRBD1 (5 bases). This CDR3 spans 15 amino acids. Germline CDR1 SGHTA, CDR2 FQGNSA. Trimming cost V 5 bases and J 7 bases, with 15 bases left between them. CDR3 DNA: TGTGCCAGCAGCCCTACCGGGACCCAGAATTCACCCCTCCACTTT. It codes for CASSPTGTQNSPLHF. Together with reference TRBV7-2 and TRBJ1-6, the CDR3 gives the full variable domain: GAGVSQSPSNKVTEKGKDVELRCDPISGHTALYWYRQSLGQGLEFLIYFQGNSAPDKSGLPSDRFSAERTGGSVSTLTIQRTQQEDSAVYLCASSPTGTQNSPLHFGNGTRLTVT.

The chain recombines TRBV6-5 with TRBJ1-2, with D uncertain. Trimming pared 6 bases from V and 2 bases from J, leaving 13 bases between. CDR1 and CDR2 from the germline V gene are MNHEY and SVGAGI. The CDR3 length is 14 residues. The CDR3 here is CASSSGRINYGYTF. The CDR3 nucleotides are TGTGCCAGCAGCTCCGGGCGGATAAACTATGGCTACACCTTC.

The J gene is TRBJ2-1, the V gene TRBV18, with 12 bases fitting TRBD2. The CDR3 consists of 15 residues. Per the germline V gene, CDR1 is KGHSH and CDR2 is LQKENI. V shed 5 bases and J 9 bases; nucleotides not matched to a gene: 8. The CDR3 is CASSTLAGGMGEQFF. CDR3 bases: TGTGCCAGCTCAACACTAGCGGGGGGCATGGGTGAGCAGTTCTTC.

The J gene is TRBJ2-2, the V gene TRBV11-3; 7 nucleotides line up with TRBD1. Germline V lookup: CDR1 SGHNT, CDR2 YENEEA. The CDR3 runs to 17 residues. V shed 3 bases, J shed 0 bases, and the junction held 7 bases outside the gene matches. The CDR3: CASSFSDRAPNTGELFF. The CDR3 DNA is TGTGCCAGCAGCTTTTCCGACAGGGCCCCGAACACCGGGGAGCTGTTTTTT.

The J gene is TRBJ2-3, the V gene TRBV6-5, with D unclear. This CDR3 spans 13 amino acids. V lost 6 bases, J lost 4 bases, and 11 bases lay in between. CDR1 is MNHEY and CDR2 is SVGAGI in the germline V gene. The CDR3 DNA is TGTGCCAGCAGGCGAACAAACGCAGATACGCAGTATTTT. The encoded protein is CASRRTNADTQYF.

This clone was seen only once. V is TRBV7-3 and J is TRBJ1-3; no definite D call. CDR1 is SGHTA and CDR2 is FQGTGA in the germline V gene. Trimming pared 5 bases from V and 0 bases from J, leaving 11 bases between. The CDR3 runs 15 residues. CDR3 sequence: CASSLAGDSGNTIYF. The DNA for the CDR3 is TGTGCCAGCAGCCTCGCGGGTGACTCTGGAAACACCATATATTTT.

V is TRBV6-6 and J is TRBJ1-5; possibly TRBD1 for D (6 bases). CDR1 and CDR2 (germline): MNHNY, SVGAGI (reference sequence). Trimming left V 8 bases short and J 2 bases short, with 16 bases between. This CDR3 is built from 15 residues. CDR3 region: CASRLRQDGNQPQHF. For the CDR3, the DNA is TGTGCCAGCCGTTTGAGACAGGATGGCAATCAGCCCCAGCATTTT.

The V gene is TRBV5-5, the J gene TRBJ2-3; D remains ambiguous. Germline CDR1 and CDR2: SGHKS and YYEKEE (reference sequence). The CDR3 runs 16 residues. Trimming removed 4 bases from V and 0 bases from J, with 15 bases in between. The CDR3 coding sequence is TGTGCCAGCAGCCCCCTCATGGCACCGAGCACAGATACGCAGTATTTT. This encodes CASSPLMAPSTDTQYF.